This T cell receptor (beta chain) was sequenced in a study of radiotherapy plus CTLA-4 blockade in lung cancer (dated by TCRdb to between 2018 and 2020). In terms of the full investigation: Among enrolled patients, roughly 17% had an objective response and roughly 33% reached disease control. The paper's findings and limits, for the study overall: After treatment with radiotherapy and ipilimumab, TCR clones that came from tumors expanded in the peripheral blood. Increased serum interferon-beta after radiation, together with early dynamic changes in blood T cell clones, were reported to be the strongest predictors of response.

About this clone itself: Its recognized antigen is unknown. No quality values exist for individual bases; no much larger clone is one base distant.

Focal radiation therapy combined with CTLA-4 blockade (ipilimumab) was tested in patients with chemo-refractory metastatic non-small-cell lung cancer. The CDR3 sequence holds 15 residues, the cysteine and phenylalanine included. The kept DNA is CDR3 alone, 45 bases in frame from the first base. V is cut by 0 bases and J by 3 bases, and the space between the germline ends is 10 bases. Reading the germline V gene gives CDR1 SGHRS and CDR2 YFSETQ. Library preparation used the immunoSEQ multiplex PCR assay. The table comes from immuneACCESS by way of TCRdb, which keeps in-frame sequences with V and J called. Part of the clones is missing from these tables; in studies checked, under half for an unresolved V gene and the rest for unknown reasons. This sample comprises roughly 69,000 clones, around 69% of them detected only once. Roughly 15% of the sample belongs to the ten largest clones.

The origin of this receptor is a human donor with non-small cell lung cancer whose response to radiotherapy plus ipilimumab could not be evaluated. Some clones in this sample may be carry-over from other donors' samples. The sequencing used peripheral blood, collected from a patient treated with radiotherapy plus ipilimumab. The chain is assembled from TRBV5-1 and TRBJ1-5, with an unclear D gene assignment. The DNA sequence is given as TGCGCCAGCAGCTTGGATTCCACTAACAATCAGCCCCAGCATTTT. The encoded protein is CASSLDSTNNQPQHF.